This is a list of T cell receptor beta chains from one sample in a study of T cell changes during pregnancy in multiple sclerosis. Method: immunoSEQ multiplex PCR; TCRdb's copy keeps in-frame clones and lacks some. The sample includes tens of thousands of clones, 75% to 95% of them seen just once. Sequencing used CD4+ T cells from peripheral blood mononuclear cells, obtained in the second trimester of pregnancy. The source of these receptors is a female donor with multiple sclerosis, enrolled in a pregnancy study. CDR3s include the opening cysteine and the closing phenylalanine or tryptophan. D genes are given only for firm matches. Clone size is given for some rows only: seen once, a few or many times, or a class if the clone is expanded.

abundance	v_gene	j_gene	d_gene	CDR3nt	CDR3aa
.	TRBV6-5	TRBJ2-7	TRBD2	TGTGCCAGCAGTTATTCCCCTAGCGGGACCTACGAGCAGTACTTC	CASSYSPSGTYEQYF
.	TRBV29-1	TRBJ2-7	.	TGCAGCGTTGTCGAAGCCTCCTACGAGCAGTACTTC	CSVVEASYEQYF
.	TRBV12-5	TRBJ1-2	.	TGTGCTAGTGCCACCGGGGGGACGCGTGGCTACACCTTC	CASATGGTRGYTF
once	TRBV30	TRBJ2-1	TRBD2	TGTGCCCTTACGGGGGGGACCTACAATGAGCAGTTCTTC	CALTGGTYNEQFF
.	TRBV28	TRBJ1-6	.	TGTGCCAGCAGTTTAGCGCATAATTCACCCCTCCACTTT	CASSLAHNSPLHF
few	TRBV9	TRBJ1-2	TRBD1	TGTGCCAGCAGCGCTAGGGACAGGGGGAACGTTGGCTACACCTTC	CASSARDRGNVGYTF
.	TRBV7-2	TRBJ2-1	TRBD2	TGTGCCAGCAGCACTAGCGGTCGTTTCTACAATGAGCAGTTCTTC	CASSTSGRFYNEQFF
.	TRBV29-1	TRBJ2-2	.	TGCAGCGGCCAGGGCTCGAACACCGGGGAGCTGTTTTTT	CSGQGSNTGELFF
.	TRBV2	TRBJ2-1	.	TGTGCCAGCAGTGTAGGTCAGGGCCCCTTGGGTAATGAGCAGTTCTTC	CASSVGQGPLGNEQFF
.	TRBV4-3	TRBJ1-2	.	TGCGCCAGCAGCCAAGCCCAGGGTAATAACTATGGCTACACCTTC	CASSQAQGNNYGYTF